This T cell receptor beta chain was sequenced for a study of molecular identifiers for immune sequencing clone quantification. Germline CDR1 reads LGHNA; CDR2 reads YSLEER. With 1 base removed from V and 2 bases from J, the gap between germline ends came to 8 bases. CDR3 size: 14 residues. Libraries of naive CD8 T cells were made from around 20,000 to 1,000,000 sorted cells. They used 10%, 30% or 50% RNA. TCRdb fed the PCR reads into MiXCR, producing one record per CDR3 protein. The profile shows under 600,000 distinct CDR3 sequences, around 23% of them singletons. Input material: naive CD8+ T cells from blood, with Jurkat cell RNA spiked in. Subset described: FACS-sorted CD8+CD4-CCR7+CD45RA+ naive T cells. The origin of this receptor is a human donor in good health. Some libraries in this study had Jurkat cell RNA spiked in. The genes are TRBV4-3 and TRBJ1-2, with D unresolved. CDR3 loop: CASSQVTENYGYTF. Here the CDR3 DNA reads TGCGCCAGCAGCCAAGTCACGGAAAACTATGGCTACACCTTC.